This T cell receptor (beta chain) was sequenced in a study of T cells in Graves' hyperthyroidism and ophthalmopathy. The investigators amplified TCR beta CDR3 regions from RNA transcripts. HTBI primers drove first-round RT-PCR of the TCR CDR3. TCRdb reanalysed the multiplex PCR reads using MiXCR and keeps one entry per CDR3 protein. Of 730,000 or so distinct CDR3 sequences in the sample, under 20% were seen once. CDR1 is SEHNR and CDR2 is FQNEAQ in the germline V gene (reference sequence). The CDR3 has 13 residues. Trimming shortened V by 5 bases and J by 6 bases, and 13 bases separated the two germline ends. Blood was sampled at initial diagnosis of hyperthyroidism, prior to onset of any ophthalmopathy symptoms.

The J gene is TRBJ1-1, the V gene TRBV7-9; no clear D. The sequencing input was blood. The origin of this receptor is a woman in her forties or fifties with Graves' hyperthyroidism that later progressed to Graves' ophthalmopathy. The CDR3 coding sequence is TGTGCCAGCAGCCCATGGGTCATAGCTGAAGCTTTCTTT. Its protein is CASSPWVIAEAFF.